This T cell receptor beta chain was retrieved from a study of graft-versus-host responses after intestinal transplantation. About the research overall: Multivisceral, liver-intestinal, or isolated intestinal grafts went to recipients.

Repertoires were generated with immunoSEQ multiplex PCR, while TCRdb's copy carries only in-frame clones and drops some. Of tens of thousands of clones in the sample, 75% to 95% are singletons; the top ten hold over 4.5%. Losses at the gene ends were 5 bases for V and 4 bases for J; bases not matched to a gene: 8. Germline CDR1 is SGHTA and CDR2 is FQGNSA. CDR3 size: 16 residues. The TCR was taken from a human patient who received an intestinal transplant, so some T cells may come from the graft donor. This material consisted of PBMCs, taken approximately 97 weeks after intestinal transplant. The rearrangement uses TRBV7-2 and TRBJ2-7; 13 bases match TRBD2. The CDR3 sequence is CASSAQTSGGRYEQYF. Here the CDR3 DNA reads TGTGCCAGCAGCGCCCAGACTAGCGGGGGGAGGTACGAGCAGTACTTC.